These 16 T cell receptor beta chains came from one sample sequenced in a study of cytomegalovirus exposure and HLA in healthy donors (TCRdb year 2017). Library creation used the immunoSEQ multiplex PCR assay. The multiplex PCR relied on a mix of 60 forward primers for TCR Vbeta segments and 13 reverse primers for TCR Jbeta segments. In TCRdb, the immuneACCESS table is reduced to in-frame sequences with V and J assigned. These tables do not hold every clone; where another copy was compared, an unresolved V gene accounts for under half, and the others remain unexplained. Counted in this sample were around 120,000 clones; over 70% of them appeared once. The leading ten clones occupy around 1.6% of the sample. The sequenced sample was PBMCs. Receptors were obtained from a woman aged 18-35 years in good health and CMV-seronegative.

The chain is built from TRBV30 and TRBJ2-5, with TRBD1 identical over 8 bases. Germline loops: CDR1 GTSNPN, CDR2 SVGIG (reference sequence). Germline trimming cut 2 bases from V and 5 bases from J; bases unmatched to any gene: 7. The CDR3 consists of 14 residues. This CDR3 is CAWSRGQGWETQYF. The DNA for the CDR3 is TGTGCCTGGAGTAGAGGACAGGGATGGGAGACCCAGTACTTC.

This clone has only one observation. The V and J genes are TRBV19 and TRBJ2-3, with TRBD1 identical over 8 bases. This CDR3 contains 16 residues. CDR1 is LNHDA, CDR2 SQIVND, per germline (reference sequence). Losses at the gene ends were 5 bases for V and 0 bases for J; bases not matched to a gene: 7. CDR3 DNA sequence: TGTGCCAGTAGTGGCCGGACAGGGCCAAGCACAGATACGCAGTATTTT. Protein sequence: CASSGRTGPSTDTQYF.

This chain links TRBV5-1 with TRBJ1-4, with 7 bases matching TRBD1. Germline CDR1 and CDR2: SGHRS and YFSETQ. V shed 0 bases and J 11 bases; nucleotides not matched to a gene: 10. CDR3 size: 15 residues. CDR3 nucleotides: TGCGCCAGCAGCTTGGGGACAGGCCCTGAGGGGAAACTGTTTTTT. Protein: CASSLGTGPEGKLFF.

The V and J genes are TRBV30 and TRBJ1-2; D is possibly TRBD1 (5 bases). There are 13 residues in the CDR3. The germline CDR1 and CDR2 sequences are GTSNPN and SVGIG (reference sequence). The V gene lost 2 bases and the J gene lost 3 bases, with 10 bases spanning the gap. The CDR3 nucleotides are TGTGCCTGGAGTTTTCAGGGCGACTATGGCTACACCTTC. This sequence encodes CAWSFQGDYGYTF. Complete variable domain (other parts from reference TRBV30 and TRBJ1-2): SQTIHQWPATLVQPVGSPLSLECTVEGTSNPNLYWYRQAAGRGLQLLFYSVGIGQISSEVPQNLSASRPQDRQFILSSKKLLLSDSGFYLCAWSFQGDYGYTFGSGTRLTVV.

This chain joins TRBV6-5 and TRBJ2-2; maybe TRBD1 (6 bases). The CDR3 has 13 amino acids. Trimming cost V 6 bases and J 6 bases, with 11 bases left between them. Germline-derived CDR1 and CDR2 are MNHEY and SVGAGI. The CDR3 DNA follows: TGTGCCAGCAGCCCACAGGGCCCCGGGGAGCTGTTTTTT. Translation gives CASSPQGPGELFF.

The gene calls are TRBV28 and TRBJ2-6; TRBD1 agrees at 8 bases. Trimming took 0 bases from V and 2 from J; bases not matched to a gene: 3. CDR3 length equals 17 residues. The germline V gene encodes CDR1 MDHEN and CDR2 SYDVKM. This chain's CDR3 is CASSLWAGGPGANVLTF. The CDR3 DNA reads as TGTGCCAGCAGTTTATGGGCAGGGGGCCCTGGGGCCAACGTCCTGACTTTC.

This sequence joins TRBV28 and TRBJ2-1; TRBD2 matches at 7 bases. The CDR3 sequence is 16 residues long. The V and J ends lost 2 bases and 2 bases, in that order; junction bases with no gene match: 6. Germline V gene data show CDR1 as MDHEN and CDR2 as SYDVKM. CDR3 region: CASSLRLADPYNEQFF. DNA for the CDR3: TGTGCCAGCAGTTTACGGCTAGCGGACCCCTACAATGAGCAGTTCTTC.

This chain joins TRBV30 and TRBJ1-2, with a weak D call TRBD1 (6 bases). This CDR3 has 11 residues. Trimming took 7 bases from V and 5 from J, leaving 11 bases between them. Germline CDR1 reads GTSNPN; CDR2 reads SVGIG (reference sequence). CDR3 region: CAFQGWYGYTF. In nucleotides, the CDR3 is TGTGCCTTCCAGGGGTGGTATGGCTACACCTTC.

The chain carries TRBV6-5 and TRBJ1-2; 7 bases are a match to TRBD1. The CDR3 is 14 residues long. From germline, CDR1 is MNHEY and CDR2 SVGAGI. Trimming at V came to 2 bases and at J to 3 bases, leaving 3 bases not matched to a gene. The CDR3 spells CASSYRGLDYGYTF. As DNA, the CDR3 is TGTGCCAGCAGTTACAGGGGGCTAGACTATGGCTACACCTTC.

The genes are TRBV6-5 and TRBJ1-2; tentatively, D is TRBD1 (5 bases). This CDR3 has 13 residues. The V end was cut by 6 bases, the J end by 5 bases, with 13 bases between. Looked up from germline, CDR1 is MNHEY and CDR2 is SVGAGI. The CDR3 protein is CASRPTGGYGYTF. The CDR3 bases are TGTGCCAGCAGGCCTACCGGGGGTTATGGCTACACCTTC.

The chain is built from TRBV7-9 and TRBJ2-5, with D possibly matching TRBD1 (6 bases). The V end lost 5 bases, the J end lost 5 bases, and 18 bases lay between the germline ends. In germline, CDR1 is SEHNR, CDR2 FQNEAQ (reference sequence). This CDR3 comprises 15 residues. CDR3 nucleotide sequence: TGTGCCAGCAGCCCGGGGACACAAAGGCTTGAGACCCAGTACTTC. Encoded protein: CASSPGTQRLETQYF.

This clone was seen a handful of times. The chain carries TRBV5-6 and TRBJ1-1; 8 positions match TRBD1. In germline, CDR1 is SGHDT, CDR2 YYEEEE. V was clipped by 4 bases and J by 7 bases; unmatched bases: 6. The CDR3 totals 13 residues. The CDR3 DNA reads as TGTGCCAGCAGCCCAGGGGGCGAGGATGAAGCTTTCTTT. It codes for CASSPGGEDEAFF.

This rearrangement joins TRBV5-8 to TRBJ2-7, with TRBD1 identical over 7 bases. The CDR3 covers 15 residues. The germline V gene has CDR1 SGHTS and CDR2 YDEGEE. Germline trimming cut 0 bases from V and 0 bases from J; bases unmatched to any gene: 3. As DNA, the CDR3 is TGTGCCAGCAGCTTGGGGGCAGGGGGCTCCTACGAGCAGTACTTC. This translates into CASSLGAGGSYEQYF.

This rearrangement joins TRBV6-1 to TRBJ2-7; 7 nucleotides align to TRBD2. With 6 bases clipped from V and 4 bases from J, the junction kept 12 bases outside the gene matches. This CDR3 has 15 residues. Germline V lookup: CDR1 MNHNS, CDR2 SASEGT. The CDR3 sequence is CASRAPAGEIYEQYF. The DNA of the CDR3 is TGTGCCAGCAGGGCCCCGGCGGGGGAAATTTACGAGCAGTACTTC.

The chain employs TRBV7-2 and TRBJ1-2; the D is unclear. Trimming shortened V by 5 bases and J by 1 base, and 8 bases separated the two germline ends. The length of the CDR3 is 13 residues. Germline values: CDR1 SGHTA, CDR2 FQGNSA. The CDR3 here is CASSPRVNYGYTF. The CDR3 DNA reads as TGTGCCAGCAGCCCGAGGGTTAACTATGGCTACACCTTC.

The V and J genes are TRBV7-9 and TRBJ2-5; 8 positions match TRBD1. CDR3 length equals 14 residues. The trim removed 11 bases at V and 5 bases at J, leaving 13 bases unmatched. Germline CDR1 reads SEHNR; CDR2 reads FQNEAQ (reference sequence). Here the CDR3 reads CAQGTAGGGETQYF. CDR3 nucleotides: TGTGCCCAAGGGACGGCAGGGGGCGGGGAGACCCAGTACTTC.